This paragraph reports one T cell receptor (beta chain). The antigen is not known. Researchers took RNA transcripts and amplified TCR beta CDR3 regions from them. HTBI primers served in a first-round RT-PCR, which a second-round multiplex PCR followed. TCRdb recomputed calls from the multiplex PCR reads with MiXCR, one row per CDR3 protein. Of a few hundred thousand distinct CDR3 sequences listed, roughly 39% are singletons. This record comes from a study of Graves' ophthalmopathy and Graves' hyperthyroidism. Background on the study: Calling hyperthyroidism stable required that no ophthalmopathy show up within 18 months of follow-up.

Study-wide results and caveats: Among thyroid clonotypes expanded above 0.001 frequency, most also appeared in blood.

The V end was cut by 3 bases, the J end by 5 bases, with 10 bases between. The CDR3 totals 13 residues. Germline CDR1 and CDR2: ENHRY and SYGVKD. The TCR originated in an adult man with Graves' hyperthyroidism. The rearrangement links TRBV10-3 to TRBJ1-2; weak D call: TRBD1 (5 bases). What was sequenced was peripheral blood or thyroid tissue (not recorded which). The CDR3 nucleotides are TGTGCCATCAGTGAAGCAGGGTCTTATGGCTACACCTTC. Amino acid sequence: CAISEAGSYGYTF.